This T cell receptor beta chain is drawn from a study of blood T cell repertoires in COVID-19. On the study more broadly: The origin of the acute and convalescent COVID-19 samples was the United States, Italy and Spain.

This clone was seen a few times. Here immunoSEQ multiplex PCR was the method, and the copy in TCRdb shows in-frame clones only, minus some. Seen here are tens of thousands of clones, approximately 80% observed once, and the top ten hold under 35%. The CDR3 runs 14 residues. V lost 5 bases, J lost 1 base, and 10 bases lay in between. Germline lookup yields CDR1 LNHDA and CDR2 SQIVND (reference sequence). The sequenced material came from peripheral blood. This chain connects TRBV19 to TRBJ2-3; possibly TRBD2 for D (6 bases). This receptor was taken from a woman aged 80 or over with active or convalescent COVID-19. CDR3 sequence reads: CASSVERGTDTQYF. DNA of the CDR3: TGTGCCAGTAGTGTCGAGCGGGGCACAGATACGCAGTATTTT.